Shown below are 32 T cell receptor beta chains from a single sample sequenced in a study of T cell responses to AZD1222 COVID-19 vaccine. Profiling relied on immunoSEQ multiplex PCR, and the TCRdb table lists in-frame clones only, not all of them. This table has roughly 150,000 clones, around 93% appearing once. Sample: peripheral blood, taken on day 0 of AZD1222 vaccination. These receptors were taken from an adult in good health.

The V and J genes are TRBV29-1 and TRBJ1-2; D call uncertain. This CDR3 is built from 11 residues. V shed 0 bases and J shed 4 bases, with 3 bases lying between them. CDR1 is SQVTM and CDR2 is ANQGSEA in the germline V gene. The CDR3: CSVEELYGYTF. The CDR3 nucleotides are TGCAGCGTTGAAGAACTCTATGGCTACACCTTC.

The gene calls are TRBV30 and TRBJ1-1, with no clear D. Germline CDR1 reads GTSNPN; CDR2 reads SVGIG (reference sequence). V was cut by 1 base and J by 2 bases, with 11 bases left in between. The CDR3 totals 14 residues. In DNA, the CDR3 is TGTGCCTGGAGTGCGACTCCGCGAAACACTGAAGCTTTCTTT. As protein: CAWSATPRNTEAFF.

The chain has TRBV5-1 and TRBJ2-7, with 7 bases fitting TRBD2. The CDR3 covers 13 residues. From germline, CDR1 is SGHRS and CDR2 YFSETQ. V lost 7 bases to trimming and J lost 6 bases; unmatched junction nucleotides: 10. The CDR3 reads CASRQRDRGEQYF. DNA of the CDR3: TGCGCCAGCCGCCAGCGGGACCGCGGCGAGCAGTACTTC.

The genes are TRBV19 and TRBJ2-7, with a possible D match to TRBD1 (9 bases). Per germline, CDR1 LNHDA and CDR2 SQIVND (reference sequence). V was trimmed by 7 bases and J by 4 bases, leaving 17 bases between them. The CDR3 runs to 14 residues. The CDR3 DNA reads as TGTGCCAGTAATAGCGGGACAGGGATTTACGAGCAGTACTTC. Translated, it gives CASNSGTGIYEQYF. The whole variable domain, filled in from reference TRBV19 and TRBJ2-7, reads DGGITQSPKYLFRKEGQNVTLSCEQNLNHDAMYWYRQDPGQGLRLIYYSQIVNDFQKGDIAEGYSVSREKKESFPLTVTSAQKNPTAFYLCASNSGTGIYEQYFGPGTRLTVT.

The chain is built from TRBV7-3 and TRBJ2-1, with a tentative D call TRBD2 (6 bases). V was shortened by 5 bases and J by 7 bases, with 18 bases between the two germline ends. CDR3 length: 15 amino acids. Germline V lookup: CDR1 SGHTA, CDR2 FQGTGA. CDR3 protein: CASSINRGTGNEQFF. The CDR3 DNA follows: TGTGCCAGCAGCATAAACCGAGGGACTGGGAATGAGCAGTTCTTC.

The chain couples TRBV27 to TRBJ1-5; D gene uncertain. Germline V CDR1 and CDR2: MNHEY, SMNVEV (reference sequence). The CDR3 has 12 amino acids. With 9 bases removed from V and 4 bases from J, the gap between germline ends came to 10 bases. DNA for the CDR3: TGTGCCAGTGGGCAGGAGAATCAGCCCCAGCATTTT. This translates into CASGQENQPQHF.

V gene TRBV12-3 or TRBV12-4 combines with J gene TRBJ1-1; D gene unclear. V lost 7 bases and J 3 bases, leaving 12 bases between the germline ends. This CDR3 region has 13 residues. Here the CDR3 reads CASTPDGYTEAFF. The CDR3 nucleotides read TGTGCCAGCACCCCCGACGGTTACACTGAAGCTTTCTTT.

The chain employs TRBV27 and TRBJ1-2, with D possibly matching TRBD1 (6 bases). The CDR3 is 14 amino acids. V was pared by 6 bases and J by 8 bases, with 19 bases between. Germline lookup yields CDR1 MNHEY and CDR2 SMNVEV (reference sequence). Written as DNA, the CDR3 is TGTGCCAGCAGCCGAGGTGGGGGGCGTAGGGGCTACACCTTC. This codes for CASSRGGGRRGYTF.

The rearrangement joins TRBV7-9 to TRBJ1-6; D gene unclear. Trimming shortened V by 7 bases and J by 7 bases, and 17 bases separated the two germline ends. CDR1 and CDR2 (germline): SEHNR, FQNEAQ (reference sequence). The CDR3 is 15 amino acids. The CDR3 is CASIYGSDPNSPLHF. The CDR3, as DNA: TGTGCCAGCATCTACGGTAGTGACCCAAATTCACCCCTCCACTTT.

The genes are TRBV24-1 and TRBJ2-1, with 7 positions matching TRBD2. With 8 bases clipped from V and 1 base from J, the junction kept 7 bases outside the gene matches. This CDR3 comprises 15 residues. Germline V gives CDR1 KGHDR, CDR2 SFDVKD. The DNA for the CDR3 is TGTGCCACCAAGGGGCGGCGGGGGTCCTACAATGAGCAGTTCTTC. This gives the protein CATKGRRGSYNEQFF.

This clone was counted between two and nine times. The chain uses TRBV19 and TRBJ1-2, with a weak D call TRBD1 (6 bases). Germline V gene data show CDR1 as LNHDA and CDR2 as SQIVND (reference sequence). The germline V and J ends were trimmed by 6 bases and 6 bases, with 17 bases remaining between them. The CDR3 consists of 14 residues. Here the CDR3 reads CASSPRGQAHGYTF. The CDR3 DNA reads as TGTGCCAGTAGCCCCAGGGGCCAGGCCCATGGCTACACCTTC.

The gene calls are TRBV11-2 and TRBJ1-1, with D uncertain. The V gene's germline CDR1 is SGHAT and CDR2 FQNNGV. The V end lost 5 bases, the J end lost 1 base, and 17 bases lay between the germline ends. This CDR3 has 16 amino acids. CDR3 region: CASSLLFGIRNTEAFF. Written as DNA, the CDR3 is TGTGCCAGCAGCCTATTGTTCGGTATCAGGAACACTGAAGCTTTCTTT.

The genes are TRBV30 and TRBJ1-1; 10 nucleotides align to TRBD1. Germline CDR1 is GTSNPN and CDR2 is SVGIG (reference sequence). Trimming took 1 base from V and 4 from J; bases not matched to a gene: 3. CDR3 length: 14 amino acids. The chain's CDR3 is CAWSARTGGTEAFF. The CDR3, as DNA: TGTGCCTGGAGTGCCCGGACAGGGGGCACTGAAGCTTTCTTT.

DNA of the CDR3: TGTGCCAGCAGCCCCGGAGATACGCAGTATTTT. This encodes CASSPGDTQYF. The chain is built from TRBV6-5 and TRBJ2-3; D ambiguous. Trimming removed 6 bases at V and 5 bases at J, with 6 bases between. CDR1 MNHEY and CDR2 SVGAGI come from the germline V gene. This CDR3 comprises 11 residues.

V is TRBV6-6 and J is TRBJ1-1; D is uncertain. The V end was cut by 9 bases, the J end by 1 base, with 12 bases between. Germline V gene data show CDR1 as MNHNY and CDR2 as SVGAGI (reference sequence). The CDR3 loop spans 13 amino acids. CDR3 protein: CASAVTGNTEAFF. The CDR3 DNA reads as TGTGCCAGTGCCGTGACGGGGAACACTGAAGCTTTCTTT.

The J gene is TRBJ2-3, the V gene TRBV10-2, with 10 bases lining up with TRBD2. The CDR3 sequence is 14 residues long. Germline V lookup: CDR1 WSHSY, CDR2 SAAADI. V gave up 4 bases and J gave up 5 bases; unmatched junction bases: 3. CDR3 residues: CASSASGRKDTQYF. DNA of the CDR3: TGCGCCAGCAGTGCTAGCGGGAGAAAAGATACGCAGTATTTT.

This clone was seen more than once but under ten times. This chain joins TRBV12-1 and TRBJ2-3; the table assigns TRBD1, which was not confirmed against the DNA. TRBV12-1 is reported as a pseudogene. This CDR3 is 16 amino acids long. The CDR3 bases are TGTGCCAGCAGTTCCCGGCCGGACAGGTATTCAGATACGCAGTATTTT. Translated: CASSSRPDRYSDTQYF.

This CDR3 is CAISVEGTHEQYF. The CDR3 DNA sequence: TGTGCCATCAGTGTCGAGGGTACCCACGAGCAGTACTTC. The rearrangement links TRBV10-3 to TRBJ2-7; possible D gene TRBD2, 5 bases. The length of the CDR3 is 13 residues. V was shortened by 4 bases and J by 5 bases, with 12 bases between the two germline ends. Germline CDR1 and CDR2: ENHRY and SYGVKD.

The chain couples TRBV6-5 to TRBJ1-1; unclear D gene. The V gene lost 2 bases and the J gene lost 2 bases, with 6 bases spanning the gap. The length of the CDR3 is 13 residues. Germline V lookup: CDR1 MNHEY, CDR2 SVGAGI. CDR3 loop: CASSYLPNTEAFF. In DNA form, the CDR3 reads TGTGCCAGCAGTTACCTCCCCAACACTGAAGCTTTCTTT.

V and J are TRBV9 and TRBJ2-2; TRBD2 agrees at 7 bases. Germline loops: CDR1 SGDLS, CDR2 YYNGEE. The ends lost 0 bases at V and 0 bases at J; junction bases unmatched: 8. The CDR3 length is 18 residues. CDR3 sequence reads: CASSVGLAPFPNTGELFF. The DNA for the CDR3 is TGTGCCAGCAGCGTAGGACTAGCACCGTTTCCGAACACCGGGGAGCTGTTTTTT.

The CDR3 DNA is TGTGCCAGCAGTGAATTCGGGACTAGCGGGGTATACAATGAGCAGTTCTTC. It specifies CASSEFGTSGVYNEQFF. The V gene is TRBV6-1, the J gene TRBJ2-1; TRBD2 matches at 13 bases. V shed 2 bases and J 4 bases; nucleotides not matched to a gene: 5. Looked up from germline, CDR1 is MNHNS and CDR2 is SASEGT. The CDR3 spans 17 residues.

The chain couples TRBV28 to TRBJ1-2; D is unresolved. The germline CDR1 and CDR2 sequences are MDHEN and SYDVKM. The length of the CDR3 is 13 residues. Deletions cut 2 bases from V and 6 bases from J, with 10 bases between. CDR3 DNA: TGTGCCAGCAGTTTAGTTAGCCTCGATGGCTACACCTTC. Encoded protein: CASSLVSLDGYTF.

This chain joins TRBV27 and TRBJ2-1; 11 nucleotides agree with TRBD2. V trimming: 5 bases; J trimming: 6 bases; junction bases outside the gene matches: 9. Germline assignment: CDR1 MNHEY and CDR2 SMNVEV (reference sequence). There are 16 residues in the CDR3. CDR3 residues: CASSPNLAGGLNEQFF. CDR3 nucleotides: TGTGCCAGCAGTCCGAATCTAGCGGGAGGCCTCAATGAGCAGTTCTTC.

This clone has only one observation. V usage is TRBV18 and J usage is TRBJ2-1; 12 bases fit TRBD2. The germline CDR1 and CDR2 sequences are KGHSH and LQKENI. The CDR3 has 17 residues. V gave up 3 bases and J gave up 2 bases; unmatched junction bases: 5. The CDR3 bases are TGTGCCAGCTCACCCGGACTAGCGGGGCAGGCCTACAATGAGCAGTTCTTC. Amino acid sequence: CASSPGLAGQAYNEQFF. Filled out from reference TRBV18 and TRBJ2-1, the complete variable domain reads NAGVMQNPRHLVRRRGQEARLRCSPMKGHSHVYWYRQLPEEGLKFMVYLQKENIIDESGMPKERFSAEFPKEGPSILRIQQVVRGDSAAYFCASSPGLAGQAYNEQFFGPGTRLTVL.

The chain recombines TRBV4-1 with TRBJ1-2; possible D gene TRBD1, 6 bases. The CDR3 contains 17 residues. Germline values: CDR1 MGHRA, CDR2 YSYEKL. Trimming cost V 0 bases and J 4 bases, with 18 bases left between them. The CDR3 reads CASSQEPPLAGAYGYTF. In DNA, the CDR3 is TGCGCCAGCAGCCAAGAACCCCCTCTCGCAGGGGCCTATGGCTACACCTTC.

The genes are TRBV4-2 and TRBJ2-6, with 7 bases matching TRBD1. The V gene's germline CDR1 is LGHNA and CDR2 YNFKEQ. With V trimmed by 2 bases and J by 0 bases, 10 bases remained unmatched. This CDR3 is 19 amino acids long. CDR3 nucleotide sequence: TGTGCCAGCAGCCAATGGGGAAACAGGGGCAGCTCTGGGGCCAACGTCCTGACTTTC. It yields the protein CASSQWGNRGSSGANVLTF.

The J gene is TRBJ2-5, the V gene TRBV5-6; D is ambiguous. The CDR3 is 11 residues long. V gave up 3 bases and J gave up 5 bases, with 5 bases separating them. CDR1 is SGHDT, CDR2 YYEEEE, per germline. The CDR3 nucleotides read TGTGCCAGCAGCTCCGGGGAGACCCAGTACTTC. Translation gives CASSSGETQYF.

This CDR3 reads CASRGPSGKNEQFF. CDR3 DNA sequence: TGCGCCAGCAGGGGCCCTAGCGGGAAAAATGAGCAGTTCTTC. The J gene is TRBJ2-1, the V gene TRBV5-1; TRBD2 matches at 9 bases. V gave up 5 bases and J gave up 7 bases; unmatched junction bases: 7. The CDR3 runs 14 residues. CDR1 SGHRS and CDR2 YFSETQ come from the germline V gene.

V usage is TRBV13 and J usage is TRBJ2-3, with D uncertain. CDR1 PRHDT and CDR2 FYEKMQ come from the germline V gene (reference sequence). The CDR3 is 13 amino acids. V lost 1 base and J 4 bases, leaving 6 bases between the germline ends. The CDR3 spells CASSLVASDTQYF. CDR3 coding DNA: TGTGCCAGCAGCTTAGTAGCATCAGATACGCAGTATTTT.

The rearrangement links TRBV5-1 to TRBJ2-2; D might be TRBD1 (6 bases). Germline CDR1 and CDR2: SGHRS and YFSETQ. V lost 5 bases and J 6 bases, leaving 14 bases between the germline ends. The CDR3 runs 14 residues. The CDR3 loop reads CASSVPQGSGELFF. CDR3 DNA: TGCGCCAGCAGTGTTCCCCAGGGGTCCGGGGAGCTGTTTTTT. The complete variable domain, with remaining parts taken from reference TRBV5-1 and TRBJ2-2, reads KAGVTQTPRYLIKTRGQQVTLSCSPISGHRSVSWYQQTPGQGLQFLFEYFSETQRNKGNFPGRFSGRQFSNSRSEMNVSTLELGDSALYLCASSVPQGSGELFFGEGSRLTVL.

The J gene is TRBJ1-2, the V gene TRBV6-6; TRBD1 matches at 8 bases. With V trimmed by 5 bases and J by 6 bases, 20 bases remained unmatched. CDR1 is MNHNY and CDR2 is SVGAGI in the germline V gene (reference sequence). The CDR3 totals 18 residues. CDR3 nucleotide sequence: TGTGCCAGCAGTCCTCCTGACAGGGGAGCCCTCCTGGTGGATGGCTACACCTTC. Amino acid sequence: CASSPPDRGALLVDGYTF.

The chain combines TRBV4-2 with TRBJ2-1, with 10 positions matching TRBD2. The CDR3 consists of 18 residues. Germline CDR1 LGHNA, CDR2 YNFKEQ. With V trimmed by 0 bases and J by 0 bases, 5 bases remained unmatched. The chain's CDR3 is CASSQEGGLAISYNEQFF. The CDR3 region has the DNA TGTGCCAGCAGCCAAGAAGGGGGACTAGCGATCTCCTACAATGAGCAGTTCTTC.